Below are 23 T cell receptor beta chains sequenced from a single sample in a study of cytomegalovirus exposure and HLA in healthy donors. The PCR made use of 60 Vbeta and 13 Jbeta primers. The data were produced by immunoSEQ multiplex PCR, yet TCRdb's version contains in-frame clones alone and is incomplete. The sample holds about 130,000 clones, around 72% seen once. Material: PBMCs. The source is a man aged 30 to 45 in good health and CMV-seronegative.

About this clone itself: Different DNA sequences within this sample yield the same CDR3. This chain joins TRBV28 and TRBJ1-6, with TRBD1 matching over 10 bases. The CDR3 has 15 amino acids. V was clipped by 3 bases and J by 8 bases; unmatched bases: 4. The germline V gene encodes CDR1 MDHEN and CDR2 SYDVKM. The CDR3 protein is CASSFRTGGHSPLHF. DNA for the CDR3: TGTGCCAGCAGTTTCCGGACAGGGGGACATTCACCCCTCCACTTT.

V is TRBV2 and J is TRBJ2-3; the match to TRBD2 covers 7 bases. The CDR3 spans 15 residues. The ends lost 2 bases at V and 0 bases at J; junction bases unmatched: 2. Germline loops: CDR1 SNHLY, CDR2 FYNNEI. This CDR3 reads CASSELAASTDTQYF. The DNA of the CDR3 is TGTGCCAGCAGTGAACTAGCGGCGAGCACAGATACGCAGTATTTT.

V and J are TRBV23-1 and TRBJ1-4; TRBD1 agrees at 7 bases. TRBV23-1 is an ORF, and what it does is uncertain. Trimming at V came to 0 bases and at J to 7 bases, leaving 11 bases not matched to a gene. This CDR3 contains 17 residues. Here the CDR3 DNA reads TGCGCCAGCAGTCAATCGGAGATTAGGGGGCTGGGTGAAAAACTGTTTTTT. Protein: CASSQSEIRGLGEKLFF.

The genes are TRBV10-1 and TRBJ2-3; 10 positions match TRBD1. V lost 5 bases to trimming and J lost 5 bases; unmatched junction nucleotides: 10. This CDR3 has 16 amino acids. Germline V CDR1 and CDR2: WNHNN, SYGVQD (reference sequence). The CDR3 protein is CASSRSGQGLEDTQYF. The CDR3, as DNA: TGCGCCAGCAGTCGTTCGGGACAGGGGTTGGAAGATACGCAGTATTTT.

The chain carries TRBV18 and TRBJ1-1; D gene ambiguous. Trimming left V 6 bases short and J 0 bases short, with 8 bases between. Germline CDR1 is KGHSH and CDR2 is LQKENI. The length of the CDR3 is 13 residues. The CDR3 region has the DNA TGTGCCAGCTCTCGAGAGATGAACACTGAAGCTTTCTTT. Its translation: CASSREMNTEAFF.

CDR3: CAWSVGGAYSNQPQHF. DNA for the CDR3: TGTGCCTGGAGTGTAGGGGGGGCTTATAGCAATCAGCCCCAGCATTTT. This chain connects TRBV30 to TRBJ1-5; possible D gene TRBD1, 6 bases. Germline values: CDR1 GTSNPN, CDR2 SVGIG (reference sequence). Deletions cut 0 bases from V and 0 bases from J, with 12 bases between. This CDR3 contains 16 residues.

This rearrangement joins TRBV9 to TRBJ2-5, with TRBD2 matching over 12 bases. The CDR3 is 18 amino acids. Per germline, CDR1 SGDLS and CDR2 YYNGEE. The junction had 8 bases not matched to a gene; V was cut back by 0 bases and J by 2 bases. The CDR3 is CASSVGLAGGLPQETQYF. CDR3 nucleotides: TGTGCCAGCAGCGTAGGGCTAGCGGGGGGGCTACCTCAAGAGACCCAGTACTTC. The variable domain in full, with the rest retrieved from reference TRBV9 and TRBJ2-5, is DSGVTQTPKHLITATGQRVTLRCSPRSGDLSVYWYQQSLDQGLQFLIQYYNGEERAKGNILERFSAQQFPDLHSELNLSSLELGDSALYFCASSVGLAGGLPQETQYFGPGTRLLVL.

The V gene is TRBV5-1, the J gene TRBJ2-2; D is possibly TRBD2 (6 bases). CDR3 length: 16 amino acids. CDR1 is SGHRS and CDR2 is YFSETQ in the germline V gene. V lost 4 bases and J lost 2, with 15 bases in between. The CDR3 nucleotides are TGCGCCAGCAGCCCAGGAGGGACGGTTAACACCGGGGAGCTGTTTTTT. Its protein product is CASSPGGTVNTGELFF. Complete variable domain (other parts from reference TRBV5-1 and TRBJ2-2): KAGVTQTPRYLIKTRGQQVTLSCSPISGHRSVSWYQQTPGQGLQFLFEYFSETQRNKGNFPGRFSGRQFSNSRSEMNVSTLELGDSALYLCASSPGGTVNTGELFFGEGSRLTVL.

This chain joins TRBV4-3 and TRBJ2-1, with TRBD2 identical over 7 bases. With V trimmed by 0 bases and J by 4 bases, 9 bases remained unmatched. The CDR3 totals 17 residues. Germline CDR1 reads LGHNA; CDR2 reads YSLEER. The CDR3 reads CASSQDAASGKYNEQFF. CDR3 nucleotide sequence: TGCGCCAGCAGCCAAGATGCGGCTAGCGGAAAATACAATGAGCAGTTCTTC.

The J gene is TRBJ2-7, the V gene TRBV6-1; D is undetermined. V lost 2 bases and J 3 bases, leaving 14 bases between the germline ends. Germline CDR1 and CDR2: MNHNS and SASEGT. The CDR3 consists of 15 residues. CDR3 in amino acids: CASSEIPMAYYEQYF. The CDR3, as DNA: TGTGCCAGCAGTGAAATACCCATGGCTTACTACGAGCAGTACTTC.

The chain couples TRBV19 to TRBJ1-1; no firm D call. Germline CDR1 is LNHDA and CDR2 is SQIVND (reference sequence). This CDR3 has 13 amino acids. The V and J ends lost 0 bases and 4 bases respectively, with 6 bases between them. The CDR3 nucleotides are TGTGCCAGTAGTATAGAGGCAAGCACTGAAGCTTTCTTT. The encoded protein is CASSIEASTEAFF.

The V gene is TRBV27, the J gene TRBJ2-1; 8 nucleotides agree with TRBD2. Germline trimming cut 6 bases from V and 2 bases from J; bases unmatched to any gene: 9. The CDR3 extends over 16 amino acids. Germline V gene sequence: CDR1 MNHEY, CDR2 SMNVEV (reference sequence). The chain's CDR3 is CASSHHSGKTYNEQFF. The CDR3 DNA sequence: TGTGCCAGCAGCCACCATAGCGGGAAGACCTACAATGAGCAGTTCTTC.

This clone was recorded only once. The chain carries TRBV7-8 and TRBJ1-1; 8 bases match TRBD1. The CDR3 is 13 residues long. The germline CDR1 and CDR2 sequences are SGHVS and FQNEAQ. Trimming took 5 bases from V and 6 from J; bases not matched to a gene: 5. This chain's CDR3 is CASSPRTGPEAFF. DNA for the CDR3: TGTGCCAGCAGCCCACGGACAGGGCCTGAAGCTTTCTTT. Full variable domain (outside the CDR3, taken from reference TRBV7-8 and TRBJ1-1): GAGVSQSPRYKVAKRGQDVALRCDPISGHVSLFWYQQALGQGPEFLTYFQNEAQLDKSGLPSDRFFAERPEGSVSTLKIQRTQQEDSAVYLCASSPRTGPEAFFGQGTRLTVV.

Note on this clone: Other DNA sequences in the sample encode the same CDR3. The rearrangement joins TRBV18 to TRBJ1-4; 8 bases align to TRBD1. Per germline, CDR1 KGHSH and CDR2 LQKENI. Trimming removed 6 bases from V and 4 bases from J; junction bases left unmatched: 4. The CDR3 totals 14 residues. The CDR3 protein is CASSPDRGNEKLFF. CDR3 DNA sequence: TGTGCCAGCTCGCCAGACAGGGGTAATGAAAAACTGTTTTTT. Filled out from reference TRBV18 and TRBJ1-4, the complete variable domain reads NAGVMQNPRHLVRRRGQEARLRCSPMKGHSHVYWYRQLPEEGLKFMVYLQKENIIDESGMPKERFSAEFPKEGPSILRIQQVVRGDSAAYFCASSPDRGNEKLFFGSGTQLSVL.

This chain connects TRBV18 to TRBJ1-1, with D tentatively TRBD1 (6 bases). The germline V gene has CDR1 KGHSH and CDR2 LQKENI. The CDR3 is 14 residues long. V was trimmed by 5 bases and J by 8 bases, leaving 18 bases between them. CDR3 DNA sequence: TGTGCCAGCTCATCGACGCAGGGGAAAGGGGAAGCTTTCTTT. It translates to CASSSTQGKGEAFF.

The gene calls are TRBV4-1 and TRBJ2-7, with D perhaps TRBD2 (5 bases). V was trimmed by 3 bases and J by 1 base, leaving 7 bases between them. The V gene's germline CDR1 is MGHRA and CDR2 YSYEKL. This CDR3 is built from 13 residues. DNA for the CDR3: TGCGCCAGCAGCCATGGACTTTCCTACGAGCAGTACTTC. Translated, it gives CASSHGLSYEQYF.

This rearrangement joins TRBV6-6 to TRBJ1-1; D possibly corresponds to TRBD1 (6 bases). The germline CDR1 and CDR2 sequences are MNHNY and SVGAGI (reference sequence). V lost 7 bases and J lost 2, with 17 bases in between. CDR3 length: 15 amino acids. CDR3 sequence reads: CASTDWGTYNTEAFF. Here the CDR3 DNA reads TGTGCCAGCACCGACTGGGGGACATATAACACTGAAGCTTTCTTT.

The rearrangement joins TRBV30 to TRBJ2-1; 8 bases line up with TRBD1. After removal of 3 bases from V and 8 bases from J, the junction contained 12 bases not matched to a gene. The CDR3 spans 15 residues. The germline V gene encodes CDR1 GTSNPN and CDR2 SVGIG (reference sequence). The CDR3 reads CAWRGTGYFGDEQFF. CDR3 DNA: TGTGCCTGGAGGGGGACAGGATATTTTGGCGATGAGCAGTTCTTC.

This clone was seen only a few times. The rearrangement uses TRBV6-5 and TRBJ2-2; D is ambiguous. V shed 0 bases and J shed 1 base, with 6 bases lying between them. The germline V gene encodes CDR1 MNHEY and CDR2 SVGAGI. This CDR3 has 15 residues. This chain's CDR3 is CASSYSYLNTGELFF. As DNA, the CDR3 is TGTGCCAGCAGTTACTCGTATTTGAACACCGGGGAGCTGTTTTTT.

J is TRBJ2-5 and V is TRBV2; D is undetermined. Germline CDR1 SNHLY, CDR2 FYNNEI. Trimming pared 1 base from V and 2 bases from J, leaving 14 bases between. There are 16 residues in the CDR3. The CDR3 DNA reads as TGTGCCAGCAGTGAAGGTGGAAGACTCGTACAAGAGACCCAGTACTTC. As protein: CASSEGGRLVQETQYF. The full variable domain, its missing parts supplied by reference TRBV2 and TRBJ2-5, is EPEVTQTPSHQVTQMGQEVILRCVPISNHLYFYWYRQILGQKVEFLVSFYNNEISEKSEIFDDQFSVERPDGSNFTLKIRSTKLEDSAMYFCASSEGGRLVQETQYFGPGTRLLVL.

Remarks on this clone: One end of the junction fails to match germline, which may point to a read error. This chain uses TRBV27 with TRBJ2-5; tentatively, D is TRBD2 (5 bases). The J call may be incorrect, as the DNA end agrees better with TRBJ2-7. The germline gives CDR1 MNHEY, CDR2 SMNVEV (reference sequence). The CDR3 is 17 amino acids. This CDR3 reads CASSLSPRNGIFYEQYF. CDR3 coding DNA: TGTGCCAGCAGCTTATCGCCTAGGAACGGGATATTTTACGAGCAGTACTTC.

The gene calls are TRBV21-1 and TRBJ2-7; the D call in the table, TRBD1, was not verified against the DNA. TRBV21-1 represents a pseudogene. The CDR3 extends over 17 amino acids. The CDR3 DNA reads TGTGCCAGCAGCAAAGAACCACAGGGTAACCCTCCCAACGAGCAGTACTTC. This encodes CASSKEPQGNPPNEQYF.

The chain recombines TRBV12-5 with TRBJ2-7; possible D gene TRBD1, 5 bases. Germline CDR1 and CDR2: LGHNT and FRNRAP. The CDR3 covers 12 residues. The V end was cut by 5 bases, the J end by 3 bases, with 8 bases between. The CDR3 coding sequence is TGTGCTAGTGGTCGTGACAGCTACGAGCAGTACTTC. The encoded protein is CASGRDSYEQYF.